This T cell receptor (beta chain) was documented in a study of spatial heterogeneity in lung cancer (dated by TCRdb to about 2019). A note on the overall study: More beta-chain than alpha-chain transcripts were consistently detected, likely reflecting higher beta-chain transcript abundance. In tumor regions, TCR transcript counts showed a strong correlation with a T cell transcriptional module score from matched bulk RNA-seq. In the raw uncorrected reads, each unique combination of TCR and UMI appeared more than ten times on average. In non-small cell lung cancer, the study quantitatively compared TCR alpha and beta repertoires across several tumor regions, matched nontumor lung, and blood. TCR repertoire features were related to nonsynonymous mutation counts determined by whole-exome sequencing of tumor tissue. Both alpha and beta chains were TCR-sequenced in about 240 tumor regions, approximately 67 matched nontumor lung samples and some 50 PBMC samples obtained at surgery. The research as a whole found: Additional single-cell paired TCR alpha and beta sequencing was considered necessary to confirm, at a functional level, the hypothesis that regional TCRs recognize regional mutations. The count of ubiquitous expanded TCRs correlated with the count of ubiquitous nonsynonymous mutations, and the count of regional expanded TCRs correlated with the count of regional nonsynonymous mutations. A correlation was observed between the number of expanded intratumoral alpha and beta TCRs and the tumor nonsynonymous mutation count. Estimated TCR-seq coverage of tumor T cells was only around 7.1% for alpha chains and approximately 14% for beta chains.

The time point tag for this specimen amounts to: sample taken at primary tumor resection. The donors were about 65 patients from the lung TRACERx cohort who had early-stage, untreated non-small cell lung cancer. Whole RNA extracted from tumor and nontumor lung tissue, or from cryopreserved PBMC samples, was used for TCR sequencing without cell sorting. Only patients with enough RNA available from two or more tumor regions were chosen for TCR sequencing. Before selection, tumor and adjacent nontumor lung specimens were reviewed by a lung pathologist. The sample holds many counts of this clonotype. It lacks a known antigen. It has no much larger one-base neighbor in the sample; base qualities were not kept. Since it is a stray read in a library aimed at alpha chains, this beta chain has a size that is not meaningful. The protocol used for the library was 5' RACE. The data were produced on a NextSeq 500. The TCR library protocol attached a unique molecular identifier to each TCR cDNA molecule to allow correction of PCR and sequencing errors. In the source study's methods: Decombinator tools were used for TCR identification, UMI-based error correction and CDR3 extraction. TCRs above a frequency of 2 per 1,000, corresponding to the top 1% of the tumor frequency distribution, were defined as expanded. Expanded tumor TCRs were classed as regional if statistically deemed absent (corrected P<0.05) from at least one tumor region, otherwise ubiquitous. Each repertoire was subsampled 100 times to 5,000 TCRs, after which Renyi diversity was computed with the R vegan package. CDR3 similarity networks were built from amino acid triplet string-kernel similarity, with CDR3s being connected when pairwise similarity was above 0.82. TCRdb reprocessing: public reads trimmed at Q25 with fastp, clones called with MiXCR, in-frame beta chains kept. Merged by CDR3 protein, the rows form single entries marked with the most common genes and DNA. In this record, the V and J calls reflect TCRdb's handling and not the investigators' own analysis. Here the sample has over 3,000 distinct CDR3 sequences; approximately 7% occur a single time. The ten biggest clones cover 20% of the sample.

The CDR3 numbers 15 residues from cysteine through phenylalanine. The read is trimmed to its CDR3 DNA, 45 bases read in frame from base 1. CDR1 MDHEN and CDR2 SYDVKM are derived from the germline V gene. V has 6 bases trimmed and J has 1 base trimmed; junction bases matching no gene number 4. The sample consisted of lung tumor tissue, taken at surgery. In this chain, TRBV28 is recombined with TRBJ2-3, with 10 central nucleotides matching TRBD2. This TCR was sampled from a male donor with early-stage non-small cell lung cancer. The CDR3 reads CASSLGTSGTDTQYF. The base sequence is TGTGCCAGCAGCCTAGGGACTAGCGGCACAGATACGCAGTATTTT. With all but the CDR3 taken from the reference TRBV28 and TRBJ2-3 genes, the full variable domain is: DVKVTQSSRYLVKRTGEKVFLECVQDMDHENMFWYRQDPGLGLRLIYFSYDVKMKEKGDIPEGYSVSREKKERFSLILESASTNQTSMYLCASSLGTSGTDTQYFGPGTRLTVL.